This is a list of T cell receptor beta chains from one sample in a study of T cell responses to AZD1222 COVID-19 vaccine. Generated by immunoSEQ multiplex PCR, the TCRdb table keeps only in-frame clones and is missing some. The sample has roughly 130,000 clones, around 84% seen once. The starting material was peripheral blood, obtained on day 0 of AZD1222 vaccination. The receptors were gathered from an adult in good health. The conserved cysteine and the conserved F or W are not part of the CDR3 here. Clone size is given for some rows only: seen once, a few or many times, or a class if the clone is expanded.

CDR3aa,v_gene,abundance
ASSLKGGGQPQH,TRBV27,-
ASSFGTGEGYEQY,TRBV5-1,-
ASSQEPDRWHEQF,TRBV4-2,-
ASSAGQGGGSPLH,TRBV27,-
ASTRSGGIETQY,TRBV19,-
ASSRTLGNNSPLH,TRBV28,-
ATSDFGPRDGYEQY,TRBV24-1,-
ASSQDAGNSPLH,TRBV4-3,-
ASSHPGTSGIRGGPDTQY,TRBV9,medium-sized
ASSQGRNEQF,TRBV4-1,few
ASSLTGNQPQH,TRBV5-8,-
ASSFRGEETQY,TRBV7-2,-
ASSPYAGDRNEQF,TRBV27,-
ATRTVAYEQY,TRBV28,-
ASRRQGLRGNQPQH,TRBV28,-
AISERAGEAGELF,TRBV10-3,-
ASSTQGGGGTEAF,TRBV7-2,-
ASSQDRRGARYGYT,TRBV4-1,few
AWTRQGETEAF,TRBV30,once
ASSQAGQGVLTEAF,TRBV4-2,many
ASSLSPVRGAPKNIQY,TRBV28,once
ASSEDGGGYNEQF,TRBV2,-
ATSGRDRQPQH,TRBV15,-
ARDRAHLPAF,TRBV30,-
ASSYSNAGNTIY,TRBV6-5,once
ASSFPREVYEQF,TRBV11-2,-
ASSPAVRARSSYEQY,TRBV5-1,once
ASSDTTGKVYGYT,TRBV25-1,-
ASSQDITGFLAGYT,TRBV4-1,-
ACGGPWADTQY,TRBV19,-
ASSLDYAESNQPQH,TRBV11-2,-
AIKSTSAYNEQF,TRBV10-3,-
ATSDWGHSGELF,TRBV24-1,-
ASSFVGSPLH,TRBV27,-
AWASAPLNTEAF,TRBV30,-
ASSIVRLARQGGTEAF,TRBV19,-
AWSVNSHSPLH,TRBV30,-
ASSFLGYEQY,TRBV7-9,-
ASSQDFRGQPQH,TRBV4-1,-
ASSLAPTGGLYGYT,TRBV7-8,-
AIRETGAGETQY,TRBV10-3,-
ASSSGQGHIEQY,TRBV28,few
ASSWITGTLSYEQY,TRBV11-2,-
ASSSLARYTGELF,TRBV6-2/TRBV6-3,-
ASSQDPGTYYGYT,TRBV4-2,-
ASSLRGDSNQPQH,TRBV9,few
ASSLRRRGTGELF,TRBV4-3,-
ASSLEGGAKNGYT,TRBV7-9,medium-sized
ASSLAGGNSPLH,TRBV27,-
ATSAGTGSRNTIY,TRBV24-1,-
ASSSAGPGQGTDTQY,TRBV5-4,-
AGRTGANSPLH,TRBV2,-
ASSEQGLDTQY,TRBV6-4,-
ASSLGSQADTQY,TRBV11-2,once
ASSLEGTGGHTEAF,TRBV5-1,-
ASSLQAAASTDTQY,TRBV7-3,-
ASSQNTGQPQH,TRBV12-3/TRBV12-4,-
ASSFGQGGYGYT,TRBV7-9,-
ASSLAGVDQPQH,TRBV5-4,-
ASSVAAIYTEAF,TRBV10-2,-